This passage covers 20 T cell receptor beta chains from one sample sequenced in a study of blood T cell repertoires in COVID-19. This table comes from immunoSEQ multiplex PCR, and its TCRdb copy is limited to in-frame clones, with some not included. The sample lists approximately 33,000 clones, roughly 80% occurring once. Sequenced: peripheral blood. The receptors here all came from a man between 70 and 80 years old with acute or convalescent COVID-19.

The V call is TRBV7-2, the J call TRBJ2-2; no clear D gene. The V end was cut by 3 bases, the J end by 0 bases, with 8 bases between. Per the germline V gene, CDR1 is SGHTA and CDR2 is FQGNSA. This CDR3 region has 15 residues. The CDR3 DNA sequence: TGTGCCAGCAGCTTCGTGACTGCGAACACCGGGGAGCTGTTTTTT. Residues: CASSFVTANTGELFF.

The CDR3 DNA sequence: TGTGCCAGCCGAGACACAGGGGGAGGTAATGAAAAACTGTTTTTT. This gives the protein CASRDTGGGNEKLFF. The chain combines TRBV3-1 (or the pseudogene TRBV3-2) with TRBJ1-4, with 8 bases fitting TRBD1. Germline-derived CDR1 and CDR2 are LGHDT and YNNKEL (reference sequence). Trimming at V came to 8 bases and at J to 4 bases, leaving 9 bases not matched to a gene. CDR3 length: 15 amino acids.

The J gene is TRBJ1-3, the V gene TRBV4-3; D is perhaps TRBD1 (5 bases). CDR1 LGHNA and CDR2 YSLEER come from the germline V gene. V was clipped by 0 bases and J by 0 bases, with 9 bases between them. The CDR3 sequence is 16 residues long. For the CDR3, the DNA is TGCGCCAGCAGCCAAGACAGGGAATACTCTGGAAACACCATATATTTT. This codes for CASSQDREYSGNTIYF.

This chain links TRBV21-1 with TRBJ1-4; no check of the table's D call, TRBD1, against the DNA was made. TRBV21-1 is noted as a pseudogene. The CDR3 totals 15 residues. The CDR3 coding sequence is TGTGCCAGCAGCAAATCCAACAGGGGTTTCGAAAAACTGTTTTTT. This codes for CASSKSNRGFEKLFF.

This chain connects TRBV25-1 to TRBJ2-3; 7 bases are a match to TRBD1. The ends lost 5 bases at V and 1 base at J; junction bases unmatched: 9. The CDR3 spans 16 residues. Germline V lookup: CDR1 MGHDK, CDR2 SYGVNS. CDR3 in DNA: TGTGCCAGCAGTAAAGACAGGGCGGTTGGCACAGATACGCAGTATTTT. This gives the protein CASSKDRAVGTDTQYF. Variable domain in full (rest from reference TRBV25-1 and TRBJ2-3): EADIYQTPRYLVIGTGKKITLECSQTMGHDKMYWYQQDPGMELHLIHYSYGVNSTEKGDLSSESTVSRIRTEHFPLTLESARPSHTSQYLCASSKDRAVGTDTQYFGPGTRLTVL.

This clone appeared a single time. The chain carries TRBV18 and TRBJ1-5, with D maybe TRBD1 (5 bases). Trimming took 6 bases from V and 4 from J, leaving 10 bases between them. The CDR3 runs 13 residues. Germline V gives CDR1 KGHSH, CDR2 LQKENI. CDR3 loop: CASSRGGNQPQHF. The CDR3 bases are TGTGCCAGCTCCCGGGGGGGGAATCAGCCCCAGCATTTT.

This clone was recorded a few times. The CDR3 nucleotides are TGTGCCAGCAGTGGCTGGAGGAACGGGGAGCTGTTTTTT. Encoded protein: CASSGWRNGELFF. This chain connects TRBV6-6 to TRBJ2-2, with D perhaps TRBD2 (5 bases). The V and J ends lost 5 bases and 7 bases respectively, with 11 bases between them. This CDR3 spans 13 amino acids. The germline V gene has CDR1 MNHNY and CDR2 SVGAGI (reference sequence).

V gene TRBV5-6 combines with J gene TRBJ1-4; 7 bases align to TRBD1. CDR3 length: 13 amino acids. J gave up 4 bases and V 5 bases, and 2 bases lay outside the gene matches. Per germline, CDR1 SGHDT and CDR2 YYEEEE. CDR3: CASRGQLNEKLFF. CDR3 sequence (DNA): TGTGCCAGCAGGGGACAGCTTAATGAAAAACTGTTTTTT.

The rearrangement links TRBV5-4 to TRBJ1-5; D may be TRBD1 (6 bases). The CDR3 covers 14 residues. The ends were cut back, 3 bases at V and 6 bases at J, with 13 bases in the middle. Germline values: CDR1 SGHNT, CDR2 YYREEE (reference sequence). The chain's CDR3 is CASSSNREGQPQHF. The CDR3 nucleotides read TGTGCCAGCAGCTCTAACAGGGAAGGTCAGCCCCAGCATTTT.

The rearrangement uses TRBV15 and TRBJ2-5, with a possible D match to TRBD1 (6 bases). The CDR3 contains 16 residues. Per the germline V gene, CDR1 is LNHNV and CDR2 is YYDKDF (reference sequence). V lost 0 bases, J lost 0 bases, and 11 bases lay in between. CDR3 bases: TGTGCCACCAGCAGAGACAGGGGAATTTACCAAGAGACCCAGTACTTC. Translation gives CATSRDRGIYQETQYF.

This clone was seen a few times. The V gene is TRBV6-1, the J gene TRBJ1-1, with TRBD1 matching 9 bases. This CDR3 comprises 15 residues. The V and J ends lost 1 base and 4 bases, in that order; junction bases with no gene match: 4. Per the germline V gene, CDR1 is MNHNS and CDR2 is SASEGT. CDR3 in DNA: TGTGCCAGCAGTGAAGACAGGGGGCCCGGCACTGAAGCTTTCTTT. Translated: CASSEDRGPGTEAFF.

V is TRBV7-8 and J is TRBJ1-5; D is perhaps TRBD1 (5 bases). CDR1 SGHVS and CDR2 FQNEAQ come from the germline V gene. The CDR3 contains 14 residues. Trimming took 4 bases from V and 2 from J, leaving 9 bases between them. The CDR3 DNA sequence: TGTGCCAGCAGCTCCGGGACTGGCAATCAGCCCCAGCATTTT. Translation: CASSSGTGNQPQHF.

Only one count was recorded for this clone. The rearrangement joins TRBV3-1 (or the pseudogene TRBV3-2) to TRBJ2-1; unclear D gene. This CDR3 has 11 amino acids. V lost 1 base and J lost 12, with 7 bases in between. Germline assignment: CDR1 LGHDT and CDR2 YNNKEL (reference sequence). CDR3 loop: CASSQVGPQFF. The CDR3, as DNA: TGTGCCAGCAGCCAAGTTGGGCCGCAGTTCTTC.

The chain joins TRBV18 to TRBJ2-2; D might be TRBD1 (5 bases). V shed 7 bases and J shed 0 bases, with 9 bases lying between them. Germline V gives CDR1 KGHSH, CDR2 LQKENI. The CDR3 length is 14 residues. CDR3 residues: CASLPGTNTGELFF. CDR3 in DNA: TGTGCCAGCTTGCCAGGGACGAACACCGGGGAGCTGTTTTTT.

Points on this clone: It is unclear where the CDR3 begins or ends on the DNA, so no DNA is shown, and the CDR3 is as TCRdb lists it. This sequence joins TRBV12-1 and TRBJ1-5; TRBD1 is the table's D call and was not checked against the DNA. TRBV12-1 is termed a pseudogene. The CDR3 region is 16 residues in length, termini included. CDR3: CASSFAQGALGQPQHF.

This clone has only a few counts. This rearrangement joins TRBV15 to TRBJ1-1, with 7 bases identical to TRBD1. Trimming at V came to 3 bases and at J to 1 base, leaving 5 bases not matched to a gene. CDR1 is LNHNV and CDR2 is YYDKDF in the germline V gene (reference sequence). The CDR3 spans 15 residues. CDR3 region: CATSRTGQSNTEAFF. CDR3 in DNA: TGTGCCACCAGCAGGACGGGACAGTCGAACACTGAAGCTTTCTTT.

This clone has only a few counts. The chain uses TRBV19 and TRBJ2-7, with 10 bases that match TRBD1. Germline CDR1 LNHDA, CDR2 SQIVND (reference sequence). The CDR3 contains 16 residues. The V and J ends lost 6 bases and 7 bases, in that order; junction bases with no gene match: 15. This CDR3 is CASSPLGDRGTAEQYF. The CDR3 DNA reads TGTGCCAGTAGCCCCTTAGGGGACAGGGGAACGGCTGAGCAGTACTTC.

Remarks on this clone: Distinct nucleotide sequences in the sample also encode this CDR3. The chain joins TRBV27 to TRBJ1-4; the match to TRBD1 covers 7 bases. The CDR3 covers 17 residues. J was trimmed by 12 bases and V by 6 bases; bases with no gene match: 22. Germline CDR1 is MNHEY and CDR2 is SMNVEV (reference sequence). CDR3 protein: CASSLRRGGVVGKELFF. The CDR3 DNA is TGTGCCAGCAGCCTGCGCCGAGGGGGCGTCGTCGGCAAGGAACTGTTTTTT.

The rearrangement links TRBV10-2 to TRBJ1-3; D might be TRBD1 (6 bases). Per germline, CDR1 WSHSY and CDR2 SAAADI. V was clipped by 7 bases and J by 0 bases, with 13 bases between them. This CDR3 is built from 15 residues. The CDR3 DNA follows: TGCGCCAGCATGAGGGGGAGGGACTCTGGAAACACCATATATTTT. Its protein product is CASMRGRDSGNTIYF.

The J gene is TRBJ2-5, the V gene TRBV27, with 10 bases identical to TRBD2. The V gene end was trimmed by 10 bases and the J gene end by 4 bases; junction bases not matched to a gene: 9. In germline, CDR1 is MNHEY, CDR2 SMNVEV (reference sequence). The length of the CDR3 is 14 residues. The CDR3 DNA reads as TGTGCCACCCGCCCACTAGCGGGGTCAGAGACCCAGTACTTC. Encoded protein: CATRPLAGSETQYF.